This T cell receptor (beta chain) was sequenced for a study of blood T cells in healthy people across ages. Findings and caveats of the study: Long-lived donors carried more naive CD4+ cells and greater diversity than aged donors.

Per the germline V gene, CDR1 is MDHEN and CDR2 is SYDVKM. V was shortened by 4 bases and J by 1 base, with 11 bases between the two germline ends. This CDR3 region has 14 residues. Isolation of PBMCs gave at least 6.5 million cells per sample. A second PCR, run for about 7 to 11 cycles, used a sample-barcoded 5' primer plus a J-beta primer mix. MiXCR was run by TCRdb on the 5' RACE reads, yielding one entry per CDR3 protein. This sample has about 800,000 distinct CDR3 sequences, with roughly 25% found just once. This clonotype was counted only a few times. Its cognate antigen is unknown. This sample also belongs to another study, concerning T cells of mothers and their children. That work states: Whatever RNA was extracted went entirely into cDNA synthesis, at roughly 1.6 ug per 15 ul.

The source material was blood. The V and J genes are TRBV28 and TRBJ2-7; D not certain. The TCR was taken from a boy aged 5-17 years in good health. The CDR3 region has the DNA TGTGCCAGCAGTTGGCCAGGCAGATCCTACGAGCAGTACTTC. Its translation is CASSWPGRSYEQYF.